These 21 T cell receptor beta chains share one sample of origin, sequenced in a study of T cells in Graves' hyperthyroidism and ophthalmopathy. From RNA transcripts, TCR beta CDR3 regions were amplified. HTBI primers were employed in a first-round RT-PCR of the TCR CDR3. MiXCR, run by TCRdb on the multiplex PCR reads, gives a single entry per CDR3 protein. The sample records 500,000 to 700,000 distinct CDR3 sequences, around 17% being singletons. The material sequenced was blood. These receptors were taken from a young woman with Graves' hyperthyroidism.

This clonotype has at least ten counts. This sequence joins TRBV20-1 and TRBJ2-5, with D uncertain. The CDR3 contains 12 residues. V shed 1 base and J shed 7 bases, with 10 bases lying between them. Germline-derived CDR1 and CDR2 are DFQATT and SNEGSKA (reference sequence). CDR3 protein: CSARGLDGTQYF. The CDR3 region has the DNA TGCAGTGCTAGAGGCCTGGATGGGACCCAGTACTTC.

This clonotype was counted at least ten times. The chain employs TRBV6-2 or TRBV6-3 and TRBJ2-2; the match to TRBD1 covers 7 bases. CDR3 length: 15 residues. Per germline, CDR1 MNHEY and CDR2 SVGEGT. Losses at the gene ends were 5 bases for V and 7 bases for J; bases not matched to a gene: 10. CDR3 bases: TGTGCCAGCAGTCTCGACAGGGACGAGGGCGGGGAGCTGTTTTTT. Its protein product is CASSLDRDEGGELFF.

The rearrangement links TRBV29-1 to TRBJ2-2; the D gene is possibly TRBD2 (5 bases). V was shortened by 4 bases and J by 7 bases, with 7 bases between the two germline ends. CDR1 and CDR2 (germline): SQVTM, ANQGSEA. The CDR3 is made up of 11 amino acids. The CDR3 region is CSVVGDGELFF. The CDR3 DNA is TGCAGCGTTGTCGGGGACGGGGAGCTGTTTTTT.

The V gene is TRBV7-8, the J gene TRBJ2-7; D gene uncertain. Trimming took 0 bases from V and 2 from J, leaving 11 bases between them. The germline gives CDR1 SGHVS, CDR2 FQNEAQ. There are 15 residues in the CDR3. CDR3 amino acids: CASSLAGGYPYEQYF. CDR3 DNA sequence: TGTGCCAGCAGCTTAGCGGGCGGCTACCCCTACGAGCAGTACTTC.

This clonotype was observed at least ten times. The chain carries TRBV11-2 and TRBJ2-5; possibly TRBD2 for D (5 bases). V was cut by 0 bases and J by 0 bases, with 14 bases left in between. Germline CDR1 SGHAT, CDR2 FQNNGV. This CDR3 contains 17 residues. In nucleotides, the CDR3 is TGTGCCAGCAGCTTAGAGTTAGCCCGGGATTACCAAGAGACCCAGTACTTC. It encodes CASSLELARDYQETQYF. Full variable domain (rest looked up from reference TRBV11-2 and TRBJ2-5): EAGVAQSPRYKIIEKRQSVAFWCNPISGHATLYWYQQILGQGPKLLIQFQNNGVVDDSQLPKDRFSAERLKGVDSTLKIQPAKLEDSAVYLCASSLELARDYQETQYFGPGTRLLVL.

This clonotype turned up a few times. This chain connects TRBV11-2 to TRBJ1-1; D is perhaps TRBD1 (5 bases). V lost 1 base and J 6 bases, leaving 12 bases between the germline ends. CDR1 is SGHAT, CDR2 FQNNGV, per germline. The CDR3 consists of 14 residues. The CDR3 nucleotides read TGTGCCAGCAGCTTAGGAGGCAGGGTGGCTGAAGCTTTCTTT. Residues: CASSLGGRVAEAFF.

In DNA, the CDR3 is TGCGCCAGCAGCCAAGATGGCCGGGGAGACTACGAGCAGTACTTC. Protein product: CASSQDGRGDYEQYF. The genes are TRBV4-3 and TRBJ2-7; possible D gene TRBD2, 5 bases. Germline CDR1 LGHNA, CDR2 YSLEER. Trimming removed 0 bases from V and 3 bases from J, with 12 bases in between. The CDR3 runs 15 residues.

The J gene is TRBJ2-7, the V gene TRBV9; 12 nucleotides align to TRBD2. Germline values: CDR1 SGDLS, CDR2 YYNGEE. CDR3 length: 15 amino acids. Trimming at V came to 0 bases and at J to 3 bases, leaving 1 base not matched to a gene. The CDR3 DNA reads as TGTGCCAGCAGCGTAGGACTAGCGGGAGACTACGAGCAGTACTTC. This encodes CASSVGLAGDYEQYF.

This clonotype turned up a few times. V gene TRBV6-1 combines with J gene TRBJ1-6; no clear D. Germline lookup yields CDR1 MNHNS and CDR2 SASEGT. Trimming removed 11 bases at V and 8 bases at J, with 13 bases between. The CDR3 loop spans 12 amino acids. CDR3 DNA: TGTGCCTCGAACCGGGCGGATTCACCCCTCCACTTT. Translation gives CASNRADSPLHF.

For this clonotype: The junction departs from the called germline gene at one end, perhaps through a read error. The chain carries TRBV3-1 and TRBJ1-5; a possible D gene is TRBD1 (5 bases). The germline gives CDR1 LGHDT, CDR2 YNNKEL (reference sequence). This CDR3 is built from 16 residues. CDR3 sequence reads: CASSQELGDSNQPLHF. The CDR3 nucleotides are TGTGCCAGCAGCCAAGAATTAGGGGATAGCAATCAGCCCCTGCATTTT.

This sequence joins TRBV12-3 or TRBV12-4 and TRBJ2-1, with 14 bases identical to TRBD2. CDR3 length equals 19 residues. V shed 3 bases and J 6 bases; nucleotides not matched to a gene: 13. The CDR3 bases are TGTGCCAGCAGTTTTGATCGACTAGCGGGGGGGCCCAATATCAATGAGCAGTTCTTC. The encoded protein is CASSFDRLAGGPNINEQFF.

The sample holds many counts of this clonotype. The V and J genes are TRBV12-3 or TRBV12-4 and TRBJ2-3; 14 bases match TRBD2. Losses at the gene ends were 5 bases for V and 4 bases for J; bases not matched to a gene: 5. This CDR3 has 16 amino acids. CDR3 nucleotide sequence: TGTGCCAGCAGTCCCCGACTAGCGGGGGGGCCAGATACGCAGTATTTT. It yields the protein CASSPRLAGGPDTQYF.

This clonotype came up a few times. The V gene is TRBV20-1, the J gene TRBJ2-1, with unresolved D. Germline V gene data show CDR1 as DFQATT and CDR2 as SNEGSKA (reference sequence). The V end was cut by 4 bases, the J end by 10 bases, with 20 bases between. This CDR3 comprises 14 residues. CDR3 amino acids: CSAILSVVENEQFF. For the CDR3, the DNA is TGCAGTGCTATCCTCTCGGTCGTCGAGAACGAGCAGTTCTTC.

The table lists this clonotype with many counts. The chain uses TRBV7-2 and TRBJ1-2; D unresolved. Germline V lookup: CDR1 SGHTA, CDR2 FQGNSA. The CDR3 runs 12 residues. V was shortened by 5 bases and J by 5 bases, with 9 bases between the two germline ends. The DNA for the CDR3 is TGTGCCAGCAGCCAGCAAACGTATGGCTACACCTTC. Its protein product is CASSQQTYGYTF.

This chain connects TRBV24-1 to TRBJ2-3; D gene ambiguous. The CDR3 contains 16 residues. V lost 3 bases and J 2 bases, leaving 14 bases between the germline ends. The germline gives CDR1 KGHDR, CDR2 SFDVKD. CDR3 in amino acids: CATSDHGLTATDTQYF. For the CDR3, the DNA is TGTGCCACCAGTGATCACGGCCTAACCGCCACAGATACGCAGTATTTT.

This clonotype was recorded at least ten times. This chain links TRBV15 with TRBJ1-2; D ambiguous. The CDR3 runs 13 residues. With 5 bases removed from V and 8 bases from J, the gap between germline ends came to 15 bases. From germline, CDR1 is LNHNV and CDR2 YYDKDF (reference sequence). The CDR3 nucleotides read TGTGCCACCAGCCGCAACGCGGGTTGGGGCTACACCTTC. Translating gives CATSRNAGWGYTF.

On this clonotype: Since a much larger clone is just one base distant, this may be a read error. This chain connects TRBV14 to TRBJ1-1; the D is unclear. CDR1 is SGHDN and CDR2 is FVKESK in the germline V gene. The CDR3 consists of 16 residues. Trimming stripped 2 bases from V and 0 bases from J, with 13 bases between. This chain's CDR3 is CASSQWVGVLNTEAFF. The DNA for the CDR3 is TGTGCCAGCAGCCAATGGGTTGGGGTCCTGAACACTGAAGCTTTCTTT.

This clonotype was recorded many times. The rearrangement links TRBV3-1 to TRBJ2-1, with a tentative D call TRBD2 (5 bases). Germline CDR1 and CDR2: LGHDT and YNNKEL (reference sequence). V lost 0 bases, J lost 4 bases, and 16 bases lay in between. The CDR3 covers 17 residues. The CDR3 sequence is CASSQDALASPYNEQFF. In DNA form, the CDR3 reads TGTGCCAGCAGCCAAGACGCGTTAGCGTCCCCTTACAATGAGCAGTTCTTC.

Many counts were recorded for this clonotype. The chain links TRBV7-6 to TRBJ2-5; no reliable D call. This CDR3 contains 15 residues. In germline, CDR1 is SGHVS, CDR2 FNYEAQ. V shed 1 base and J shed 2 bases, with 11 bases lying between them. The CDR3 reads CASSLGVGSQETQYF. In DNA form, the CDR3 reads TGTGCCAGCAGCTTAGGGGTGGGTTCACAAGAGACCCAGTACTTC.

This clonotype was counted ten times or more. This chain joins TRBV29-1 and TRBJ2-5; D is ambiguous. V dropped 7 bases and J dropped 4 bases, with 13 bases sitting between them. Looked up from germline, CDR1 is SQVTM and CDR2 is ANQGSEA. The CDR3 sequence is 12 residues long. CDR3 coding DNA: TGCAGCGCCAGGACGGTCCGAGAGACCCAGTACTTC. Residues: CSARTVRETQYF.

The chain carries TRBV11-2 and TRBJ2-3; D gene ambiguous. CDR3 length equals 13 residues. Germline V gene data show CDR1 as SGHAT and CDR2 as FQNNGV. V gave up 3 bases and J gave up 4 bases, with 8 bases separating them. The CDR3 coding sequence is TGTGCCAGCAGCTTCCCTGGGTCAGATACGCAGTATTTT. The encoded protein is CASSFPGSDTQYF.